The 27 T cell receptor beta chains in this list originate from one sample, sequenced in a study of siplizumab effects on memory and regulatory T cells. Their specific antigens are unknown. The assay was immunoSEQ multiplex PCR, and TCRdb's table has in-frame clones only and misses some. The sample lists 11,000 to 15,000 clones; about 50% were seen once. The mixed lymphocyte reaction cells underwent coculture at 37°C for approximately six days. The sample comprised CFSE-low (dividing) CD4+ T cells sorted from an allogeneic mixed lymphocyte reaction. The receptors originated from a human donor in good health; the cells came from an allogeneic mixed lymphocyte reaction.

This clone came up a few times. The chain employs TRBV5-1 and TRBJ2-1; D gene unclear. Per the germline V gene, CDR1 is SGHRS and CDR2 is YFSETQ. V was shortened by 0 bases and J by 0 bases, with 7 bases between the two germline ends. This CDR3 comprises 15 residues. In DNA form, the CDR3 reads TGCGCCAGCAGCTTGGAGGACGGCTCCTACAATGAGCAGTTCTTC. It encodes CASSLEDGSYNEQFF.

The chain employs TRBV30 and TRBJ1-1; D not certain. Germline loops: CDR1 GTSNPN, CDR2 SVGIG (reference sequence). Trimming took off 5 bases at V and 5 bases at J, with 9 bases between the two ends. The CDR3 contains 11 residues. CDR3 coding DNA: TGTGCCTGGGGAGGGAGTACTGAAGCTTTCTTT. The encoded protein is CAWGGSTEAFF.

The rearrangement uses TRBV19 and TRBJ1-1, with 8 bases lining up with TRBD1. V lost 2 bases to trimming and J lost 0 bases; unmatched junction nucleotides: 2. CDR1 is LNHDA and CDR2 is SQIVND in the germline V gene (reference sequence). The CDR3 has 15 residues. CDR3 residues: CASSIMDRVNTEAFF. In DNA form, the CDR3 reads TGTGCCAGTAGTATAATGGACAGGGTGAACACTGAAGCTTTCTTT.

V is TRBV28 and J is TRBJ2-3, with TRBD1 identical over 7 bases. The V gene end was trimmed by 5 bases and the J gene end by 4 bases; junction bases not matched to a gene: 6. Per the germline V gene, CDR1 is MDHEN and CDR2 is SYDVKM. This CDR3 spans 14 amino acids. The CDR3 nucleotides read TGTGCCAGCAGTGCCAGACAGGGAGCAGATACGCAGTATTTT. It encodes CASSARQGADTQYF.

J is TRBJ2-1 and V is TRBV5-1; TRBD1 agrees at 7 bases. Germline V gives CDR1 SGHRS, CDR2 YFSETQ. The CDR3 is 14 amino acids. Trimming removed 5 bases from V and 6 bases from J; junction bases left unmatched: 8. CDR3 nucleotide sequence: TGCGCCAGCAGAACCACGACAGGGAGCAATGAGCAGTTCTTC. Residues: CASRTTTGSNEQFF.

V usage is TRBV6-6 and J usage is TRBJ1-3; no definite D call. V lost 8 bases, J lost 4 bases, and 12 bases lay in between. This CDR3 is built from 13 residues. Germline V gene data show CDR1 as MNHNY and CDR2 as SVGAGI (reference sequence). The CDR3 DNA reads as TGTGCCAGCGAGCCTTCAATGGGAAACACCATATATTTT. Translating it yields CASEPSMGNTIYF.

This clone was detected only a few times. The CDR3 DNA is TGTGCCAGCAGACTTCAGGGGGCGAACACTGAAGCTTTCTTT. The encoded protein is CASRLQGANTEAFF. The chain is built from TRBV2 and TRBJ1-1, with 8 bases that match TRBD1. Unmatched junction bases numbered 4, after V lost 6 bases and J lost 1 base. This CDR3 contains 14 residues. Per germline, CDR1 SNHLY and CDR2 FYNNEI.

This clone appeared a few times. This chain connects TRBV9 to TRBJ1-6, with D unresolved. Germline loops: CDR1 SGDLS, CDR2 YYNGEE. The CDR3 has 14 amino acids. V lost 3 bases to trimming and J lost 8 bases, with 12 bases between them. The CDR3 DNA follows: TGTGCCAGCAGCGCAAGGTTGGAGGATTCACCCCTCCACTTT. It specifies CASSARLEDSPLHF.

This clone turned up a few times. Other DNA sequences of this sample code for an identical CDR3. This chain connects TRBV5-1 to TRBJ2-5; 8 nucleotides align to TRBD2. Trimming took 1 base from V and 2 from J; bases not matched to a gene: 7. This CDR3 has 16 amino acids. The germline CDR1 and CDR2 sequences are SGHRS and YFSETQ. CDR3 DNA: TGCGCCAGCAGCTTGTTTGGTCGGGGGGGACAAGAGACCCAGTACTTC. Translated, it gives CASSLFGRGGQETQYF.

Concerning this clone itself: The sample has other DNA sequences that encode this CDR3 too. This sequence joins TRBV6-5 and TRBJ1-2; D is undetermined. V lost 6 bases, J lost 2 bases, and 10 bases lay in between. The CDR3 extends over 13 amino acids. Per the germline V gene, CDR1 is MNHEY and CDR2 is SVGAGI. In DNA form, the CDR3 reads TGTGCCAGCAGCTATGACGGGAACTATGGCTACACCTTC. It translates to CASSYDGNYGYTF.

This clone came up once. The chain combines TRBV9 with TRBJ2-7; possibly TRBD2 for D (6 bases). CDR3 length: 13 amino acids. Deletions cut 0 bases from V and 7 bases from J, with 11 bases between. Germline V CDR1 and CDR2: SGDLS, YYNGEE. The DNA of the CDR3 is TGTGCCAGCAGCGTAGTACTTGGGGGGGAGCAGTACTTC. The encoded protein is CASSVVLGGEQYF.

This chain connects TRBV5-1 to TRBJ1-6, with a possible D match to TRBD1 (6 bases). The V and J ends lost 6 bases and 7 bases respectively, with 11 bases between them. CDR1 SGHRS and CDR2 YFSETQ come from the germline V gene. This CDR3 comprises 13 residues. CDR3 DNA: TGCGCCAGCACCCCGGGGGGCAATTCACCCCTCCACTTT. Translation: CASTPGGNSPLHF.

The chain recombines TRBV4-2 with TRBJ1-1; no clear D. Trimming pared 2 bases from V and 10 bases from J, leaving 11 bases between. The CDR3 contains 12 residues. Germline loops: CDR1 LGHNA, CDR2 YNFKEQ. The CDR3 here is CASSQNGWGAFF. The CDR3, as DNA: TGTGCCAGCAGCCAAAATGGGTGGGGAGCTTTCTTT.

V gene TRBV9 combines with J gene TRBJ2-1; 10 bases match TRBD1. This CDR3 has 18 residues. The V and J ends lost 4 bases and 2 bases, in that order; junction bases with no gene match: 12. Germline-derived CDR1 and CDR2 are SGDLS and YYNGEE. The CDR3 is CASSKQTGGAGTYNEQFF. The DNA of the CDR3 is TGTGCCAGCAGCAAACAGACAGGGGGCGCGGGCACCTACAATGAGCAGTTCTTC. Full variable domain (missing parts from reference TRBV9 and TRBJ2-1): DSGVTQTPKHLITATGQRVTLRCSPRSGDLSVYWYQQSLDQGLQFLIQYYNGEERAKGNILERFSAQQFPDLHSELNLSSLELGDSALYFCASSKQTGGAGTYNEQFFGPGTRLTVL.

This chain connects TRBV9 to TRBJ2-7, with TRBD1 matching 7 bases. CDR1 is SGDLS and CDR2 is YYNGEE in the germline V gene. V lost 0 bases, J lost 0 bases, and 3 bases stayed unmatched. The CDR3 is 15 amino acids. In DNA form, the CDR3 reads TGTGCCAGCAGCGTAGGACAGGGCCCCTCCTACGAGCAGTACTTC. Protein sequence: CASSVGQGPSYEQYF.

The chain couples TRBV11-3 to TRBJ2-1; 8 bases fit TRBD2. The V and J ends lost 0 bases and 10 bases, in that order; junction bases with no gene match: 11. Germline V lookup: CDR1 SGHNT, CDR2 YENEEA. CDR3 length: 16 residues. The CDR3 spells CASSLDLGAGVKEQFF. DNA of the CDR3: TGTGCCAGCAGCTTAGATCTGGGAGCGGGAGTTAAAGAGCAGTTCTTC.

This clone was counted between two and nine times. J is TRBJ2-1 and V is TRBV27; 7 bases agree with TRBD2. The CDR3 has 18 residues. V shed 3 bases and J 0 bases; nucleotides not matched to a gene: 11. CDR1 is MNHEY, CDR2 SMNVEV, per germline (reference sequence). The CDR3 region has the DNA TGTGCCAGCAGTTTGTTGCCTAGCGGACCGAGCTCCTACAATGAGCAGTTCTTC. Protein: CASSLLPSGPSSYNEQFF.

V usage is TRBV5-4 and J usage is TRBJ2-1; D gene uncertain. This CDR3 region has 13 residues. V was pared by 4 bases and J by 1 base, with 6 bases between. Per germline, CDR1 SGHNT and CDR2 YYREEE (reference sequence). The CDR3 is CASSASSYNEQFF. The CDR3 DNA reads TGTGCCAGCAGCGCAAGTTCCTACAATGAGCAGTTCTTC. Filled out from reference TRBV5-4 and TRBJ2-1, the complete variable domain reads ETGVTQSPTHLIKTRGQQVTLRCSSQSGHNTVSWYQQALGQGPQFIFQYYREEENGRGNFPPRFSGLQFPNYSSELNVNALELDDSALYLCASSASSYNEQFFGPGTRLTVL.

This clone came up a few times. The chain is built from TRBV6-1 and TRBJ2-2; a possible D gene is TRBD1 (6 bases). CDR3 length equals 14 residues. V shed 2 bases and J shed 6 bases, with 10 bases lying between them. Germline lookup yields CDR1 MNHNS and CDR2 SASEGT. CDR3 nucleotide sequence: TGTGCCAGCAGTGAACAGGGGCGCCCCGGGGAGCTGTTTTTT. Its protein product is CASSEQGRPGELFF.

This clone was picked up a small number of times. This sequence joins TRBV27 and TRBJ2-5; no definite D call. The V gene's germline CDR1 is MNHEY and CDR2 SMNVEV (reference sequence). The germline V and J ends were trimmed by 5 bases and 7 bases, with 17 bases remaining between them. This CDR3 comprises 14 residues. The CDR3 loop is CASSPPVGLGTQYF. The CDR3 DNA follows: TGTGCCAGCAGTCCCCCTGTAGGGTTGGGGACCCAGTACTTC.

The chain is built from TRBV14 and TRBJ2-1, with 12 positions matching TRBD2. CDR1 is SGHDN and CDR2 is FVKESK in the germline V gene. V trimming: 2 bases; J trimming: 4 bases; junction bases outside the gene matches: 6. The CDR3 has 17 residues. The CDR3 nucleotides read TGTGCCAGCAGCCAACTTCAGGGACTAGCGGGTTACAATGAGCAGTTCTTC. Translated: CASSQLQGLAGYNEQFF.

This clone qualifies as medium-sized (0.01 to 0.1%). The chain couples TRBV14 to TRBJ1-1; 7 nucleotides line up with TRBD1. This CDR3 has 17 amino acids. The germline V gene has CDR1 SGHDN and CDR2 FVKESK. The trim removed 2 bases at V and 1 base at J, leaving 10 bases unmatched. CDR3 protein: CASSQISVWDRNTEAFF. The CDR3 DNA is TGTGCCAGCAGCCAAATATCCGTCTGGGACAGGAACACTGAAGCTTTCTTT.

The chain joins TRBV10-2 to TRBJ2-2; 15 bases map to TRBD2. The germline V gene encodes CDR1 WSHSY and CDR2 SAAADI. Trimming cost V 11 bases and J 6 bases; bases outside gene matches: 7. The CDR3 is made up of 15 amino acids. CDR3 nucleotides: TGCGCCGGGTCCGGGACTAGCGGGGGGCCCGGGGAGCTGTTTTTT. This sequence encodes CAGSGTSGGPGELFF.

This clone was observed a handful of times. The rearrangement joins TRBV19 to TRBJ1-2; possibly TRBD1 for D (5 bases). The V and J ends lost 1 base and 2 bases respectively, with 14 bases between them. This CDR3 contains 16 residues. Germline V gene lookup returns CDR1 LNHDA and CDR2 SQIVND (reference sequence). CDR3 in amino acids: CASSIVLRGTNYGYTF. The CDR3 DNA reads TGTGCCAGTAGTATAGTCTTACGGGGGACCAACTATGGCTACACCTTC.

In its sample, this clone was seen a few times. The genes are TRBV7-9 and TRBJ1-2; the D is unclear. Trimming shortened V by 2 bases and J by 7 bases, and 5 bases separated the two germline ends. The CDR3 runs 11 residues. CDR1 and CDR2 from the germline V gene are SEHNR and FQNEAQ (reference sequence). CDR3 bases: TGTGCCAGCAGCTTAAAGGGTGGCTACACCTTC. Protein: CASSLKGGYTF.

Worth noting for this clone: Other DNA sequences in this sample translate to the same CDR3. This chain joins TRBV6-9 and TRBJ1-1; 7 bases are a match to TRBD1. In germline, CDR1 is MNHGY, CDR2 SVAAGI. The CDR3 loop spans 14 amino acids. V lost 3 bases, J lost 2 bases, and 3 bases stayed unmatched. For the CDR3, the DNA is TGTGCCAGCAGTTACGGGACAGTCAACACTGAAGCTTTCTTT. This translates into CASSYGTVNTEAFF.

The V and J genes are TRBV6-1 and TRBJ1-5; no clear D. CDR1 and CDR2 (germline): MNHNS, SASEGT. V was clipped by 4 bases and J by 1 base, with 2 bases between them. There are 12 residues in the CDR3. CDR3 residues: CASSASNQPQHF. CDR3 bases: TGTGCCAGCAGTGCCAGCAATCAGCCCCAGCATTTT.